This TCR beta chain derives from a study of cytomegalovirus exposure and HLA in healthy donors. The germline gives CDR1 SGDLS, CDR2 YYNGEE. J was trimmed by 5 bases and V by 4 bases; bases with no gene match: 5. The CDR3 has 14 amino acids. In the PCR, 60 Vbeta and 13 Jbeta primers were used. The protocol was immunoSEQ multiplex PCR, while the TCRdb copy is restricted to in-frame clones and leaves out a portion. The data contain approximately 170,000 clones, roughly 60% of them seen just once; the ten biggest clones take up about 3.2%. The TCR sequence derives from a man aged 40-49 years in good health and CMV-seronegative. The material sequenced was PBMCs. The V and J genes are TRBV9 and TRBJ2-7; 11 positions match TRBD1. The CDR3 nucleotides are TGTGCCAGCAGCCCCCGGACAGGGGGCCACGAGCAGTACTTC. Translating it yields CASSPRTGGHEQYF.